This T cell receptor (beta chain) was captured in a study of blood T cell repertoires in COVID-19. Across the whole study: From the United States, Italy and Spain came samples of acute and convalescent COVID-19. Sample material is recorded as cDNA or gDNA derived from T cells, B-cell-depleted T cells, or PBMCs.

It was during active infection that Seattle patients were enrolled and then longitudinally followed. Method: immunoSEQ multiplex PCR; TCRdb's copy keeps in-frame clones and lacks some. The sample contains a few hundred thousand clones, more than 70% of which appear only once. V lost 1 base and J lost 12, with 10 bases in between. The CDR3 runs 12 residues. Germline CDR1 is ENHRY and CDR2 is SYGVKD. The source material was peripheral blood. The receptor's source is a woman aged 25 to 39 with COVID-19, enrolled during active disease. The rearrangement links TRBV10-3 to TRBJ2-1; D ambiguous. CDR3 DNA: TGTGCCATCAGTGAGTTTTTAGAGATGCAGTTCTTC. This translates into CAISEFLEMQFF.